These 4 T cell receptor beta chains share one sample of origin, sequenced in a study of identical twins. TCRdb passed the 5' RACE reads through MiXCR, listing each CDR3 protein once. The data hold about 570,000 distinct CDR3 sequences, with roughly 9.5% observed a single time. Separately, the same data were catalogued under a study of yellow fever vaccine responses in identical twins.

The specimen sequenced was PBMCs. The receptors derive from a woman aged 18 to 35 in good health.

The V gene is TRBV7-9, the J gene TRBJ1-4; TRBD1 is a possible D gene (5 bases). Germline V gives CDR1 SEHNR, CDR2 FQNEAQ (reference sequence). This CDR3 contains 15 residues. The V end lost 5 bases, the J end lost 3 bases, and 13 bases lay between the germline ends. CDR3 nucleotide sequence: TGTGCCAGCAGCACGAGGGACGGACCTAATGAAAAACTGTTTTTT. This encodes CASSTRDGPNEKLFF. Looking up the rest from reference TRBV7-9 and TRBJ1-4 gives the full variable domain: DTGVSQNPRHKITKRGQNVTFRCDPISEHNRLYWYRQTLGQGPEFLTYFQNEAQLEKSRLLSDRFSAERPKGSFSTLEIQRTEQGDSAMYLCASSTRDGPNEKLFFGSGTQLSVL.

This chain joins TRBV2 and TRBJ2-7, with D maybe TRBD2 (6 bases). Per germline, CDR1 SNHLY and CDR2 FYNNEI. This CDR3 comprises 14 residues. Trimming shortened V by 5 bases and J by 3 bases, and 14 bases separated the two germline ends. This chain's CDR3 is CASSLTRSGYEQYF. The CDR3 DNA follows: TGTGCCAGCAGTCTGACTAGGTCGGGCTACGAGCAGTACTTC.

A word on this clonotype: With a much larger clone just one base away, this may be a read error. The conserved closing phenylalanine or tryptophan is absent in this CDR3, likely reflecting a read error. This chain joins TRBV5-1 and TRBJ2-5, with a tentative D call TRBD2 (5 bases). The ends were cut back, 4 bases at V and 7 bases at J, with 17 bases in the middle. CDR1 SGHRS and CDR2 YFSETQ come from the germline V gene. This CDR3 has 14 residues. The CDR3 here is CASSVGIHPGTQYI. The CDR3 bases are TGCGCCAGCAGCGTCGGGATTCACCCGGGGACCCAGTACATC.

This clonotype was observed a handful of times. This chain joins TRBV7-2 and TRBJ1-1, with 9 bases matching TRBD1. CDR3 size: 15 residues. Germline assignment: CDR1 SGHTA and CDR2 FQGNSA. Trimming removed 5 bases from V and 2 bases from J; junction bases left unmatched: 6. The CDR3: CASSQGQGPNTEAFF. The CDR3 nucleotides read TGTGCCAGCAGCCAGGGACAGGGCCCTAACACTGAAGCTTTCTTT.